This TCR beta chain came from a study of read filtering for tumor transcriptome and immune sequencing. Across the whole study: Patients were approximately 18 male and 13 to 15 female, mean age around 70 years, range 47 to 80.

This clonotype was counted at least ten times. Its antigen is currently unknown. This library used approximately 390 ng RNA and molecular barcoded adaptors spanning alpha/delta and beta/gamma chains. One entry per CDR3 protein results from TCRdb running MiXCR on the reads. The sample lists 100,000 to 150,000 distinct CDR3 sequences, under 15% occurring once. Whole-study results and caveats: IR-seq and RNA-seq agreed better without single-read clonotypes. In IR-seq, single-read clonotypes were roughly 80% of clonotypes but around 3.5% of reads.

Every patient had bone marrow sampled while the disease was active. The material sequenced was a population of CD138-negative cells sorted from bone marrow. The TCR comes from a donor at least 40 years old with multiple myeloma.

CDR3 in DNA: TGTGCCAGCAGCTCGACTAGCGGCGAATCCTACGAGCAGTACTTC. Amino acids: CASSSTSGESYEQYF. The rearrangement uses TRBV7-2 and TRBJ2-7, with 9 nucleotides matching TRBD2. The CDR3 contains 15 residues. V lost 4 bases and J lost 1; bases outside the gene matches: 5. Germline V gives CDR1 SGHTA, CDR2 FQGNSA.